Following are 21 T cell receptor beta chains from one sample sequenced in a study of glioma-infiltrating T cells after dendritic cell vaccination. Data came from immunoSEQ multiplex PCR; TCRdb stores just in-frame clones and leaves some out. The table has 50,000 to 70,000 clones, roughly 83% seen once; the top ten hold roughly 14%. The time point here: after dendritic cell vaccination, including at tumor progression/relapse. Sequences were derived from blood, sampled after dendritic cell vaccination. These receptors all come from a human donor with glioblastoma.

This chain connects TRBV7-6 to TRBJ2-1; D unclear. CDR3 size: 13 residues. V was cut by 1 base and J by 4 bases, with 5 bases left in between. The germline V gene encodes CDR1 SGHVS and CDR2 FNYEAQ. CDR3 nucleotide sequence: TGTGCCAGCAGCTTAGGGCTTTACAATGAGCAGTTCTTC. It specifies CASSLGLYNEQFF.

The V gene is TRBV5-1, the J gene TRBJ2-7; TRBD1 matches 7 bases. CDR3 size: 17 residues. The germline V gene has CDR1 SGHRS and CDR2 YFSETQ. Losses at the gene ends were 0 bases for V and 3 bases for J; bases not matched to a gene: 12. Written as DNA, the CDR3 is TGCGCCAGCAGCTTGGGCTACACCTCCCGGGACAGCTACGAGCAGTACTTC. Residues: CASSLGYTSRDSYEQYF.

The V gene is TRBV7-2, the J gene TRBJ1-5; tentatively, D is TRBD1 (5 bases). Trimming cost V 5 bases and J 6 bases, with 14 bases left between them. The CDR3 consists of 14 residues. Germline V lookup: CDR1 SGHTA, CDR2 FQGNSA. CDR3 coding DNA: TGTGCCAGCAGCCGCGCAGGGCGAGGTCAGCCCCAGCATTTT. Residues: CASSRAGRGQPQHF.

The CDR3 region is CASSETGVLSEKLFF. CDR3 nucleotide sequence: TGTGCCAGTAGCGAGACAGGGGTCCTGAGTGAAAAACTGTTTTTT. The chain has TRBV19 and TRBJ1-4, with TRBD1 identical over 8 bases. The V gene's germline CDR1 is LNHDA and CDR2 SQIVND (reference sequence). CDR3 length equals 15 residues. V lost 6 bases to trimming and J lost 7 bases; unmatched junction nucleotides: 10.

V and J are TRBV30 and TRBJ2-5; a possible D gene is TRBD2 (5 bases). Germline-derived CDR1 and CDR2 are GTSNPN and SVGIG (reference sequence). Trimming cost V 1 base and J 4 bases, with 16 bases left between them. This CDR3 comprises 15 residues. The chain's CDR3 is CAWSARMGVGETQYF. In DNA form, the CDR3 reads TGTGCCTGGAGTGCCAGGATGGGAGTGGGAGAGACCCAGTACTTC.

The J gene is TRBJ2-1, the V gene TRBV11-2, with D perhaps TRBD1 (5 bases). The CDR3 covers 15 residues. V dropped 4 bases and J dropped 5 bases, with 15 bases sitting between them. Per germline, CDR1 SGHAT and CDR2 FQNNGV. CDR3 residues: CASSSPVGADNEQFF. The CDR3 DNA reads TGTGCCAGCAGCTCCCCGGTTGGGGCTGACAATGAGCAGTTCTTC.

This clone was seen once. The chain links TRBV5-4 to TRBJ1-1; TRBD1 might be the D (5 bases). Trimming took 3 bases from V and 5 from J, leaving 20 bases between them. This CDR3 has 16 residues. Per germline, CDR1 SGHNT and CDR2 YYREEE (reference sequence). The CDR3 nucleotides are TGTGCCAGCAGCTCCCCTAGGGGTATGGGAGGAACTGAAGCTTTCTTT. The encoded protein is CASSSPRGMGGTEAFF.

This chain connects TRBV30 to TRBJ1-1; a weak D match, TRBD1 (5 bases). In germline, CDR1 is GTSNPN, CDR2 SVGIG (reference sequence). This CDR3 contains 16 residues. The V end lost 3 bases, the J end lost 3 bases, and 20 bases lay between the germline ends. The CDR3 DNA follows: TGTGCCTGGAGACCCTGGGGGAGGGGAGGGGACACTGAAGCTTTCTTT. Amino acids: CAWRPWGRGGDTEAFF.

The CDR3 coding sequence is TGTGCCAGCAGCTTGGACGAGGGAGCCGTTGGAAACACCATATATTTT. Translating it yields CASSLDEGAVGNTIYF. The chain recombines TRBV5-6 with TRBJ1-3; no reliable D call. Trimming cost V 0 bases and J 3 bases, with 13 bases left between them. The length of the CDR3 is 16 residues. Germline loops: CDR1 SGHDT, CDR2 YYEEEE.

The chain couples TRBV18 to TRBJ2-2, with TRBD1 matching over 7 bases. Germline values: CDR1 KGHSH, CDR2 LQKENI. The CDR3 length is 15 residues. The V and J ends lost 0 bases and 4 bases, in that order; junction bases with no gene match: 2. The CDR3 coding sequence is TGTGCCAGCTCACCACCAGGGGGCAGCACCGGGGAGCTGTTTTTT. Its protein is CASSPPGGSTGELFF.

CDR3 loop: CASSLLGEGSYNSPLHF. CDR3 in DNA: TGTGCCAGCAGTTTATTGGGAGAGGGCTCCTATAATTCACCCCTCCACTTT. The rearrangement joins TRBV27 to TRBJ1-6; D unclear. Between the trimmed V and J ends, which lost 1 base and 0 bases, there was a span of 10 bases. The CDR3 loop spans 17 amino acids. The germline V gene has CDR1 MNHEY and CDR2 SMNVEV (reference sequence).

By frequency in the sample, this clone is medium-sized. The CDR3 nucleotides read TGTGCCAGTAGTCCCAGGGGTGCAAGGAACTATGGCTACACCTTC. Protein sequence: CASSPRGARNYGYTF. The gene calls are TRBV19 and TRBJ1-2, with D tentatively TRBD1 (6 bases). Per the germline V gene, CDR1 is LNHDA and CDR2 is SQIVND (reference sequence). The CDR3 contains 15 residues. Trimming stripped 5 bases from V and 2 bases from J, with 15 bases between.

This clone is a singleton in its sample. The chain recombines TRBV9 with TRBJ1-1; the D gene is possibly TRBD1 (6 bases). The CDR3 consists of 15 residues. The V and J ends lost 4 bases and 2 bases respectively, with 15 bases between them. CDR1 and CDR2 (germline): SGDLS, YYNGEE. The CDR3 reads CASSPADRGNTEAFF. CDR3 nucleotides: TGTGCCAGCAGCCCAGCGGACAGAGGAAACACTGAAGCTTTCTTT.

The chain uses TRBV5-4 and TRBJ2-1; 10 bases match TRBD1. This CDR3 comprises 17 residues. Trimming at V came to 5 bases and at J to 1 base, leaving 9 bases not matched to a gene. Germline CDR1 and CDR2: SGHNT and YYREEE (reference sequence). The CDR3 region has the DNA TGTGCCAGCAGTCCCGGGACAGGGGTTGGGTCCTACAATGAGCAGTTCTTC. Translated: CASSPGTGVGSYNEQFF.

This clone was seen once. This chain joins TRBV12-5 and TRBJ1-1, with D perhaps matching TRBD1 (5 bases). CDR1 and CDR2 from the germline V gene are LGHNT and FRNRAP. This CDR3 has 16 residues. Between the trimmed V and J ends, which lost 2 bases and 1 base, there was a span of 14 bases. The CDR3 loop is CASGLSRGRENTEAFF. The DNA of the CDR3 is TGTGCTAGTGGTTTGTCAAGGGGCAGGGAGAACACTGAAGCTTTCTTT.

The V gene is TRBV4-2, the J gene TRBJ2-2; 7 positions match TRBD1. The CDR3 runs to 17 residues. Looked up from germline, CDR1 is LGHNA and CDR2 is YNFKEQ. V shed 2 bases, J shed 0 bases, and the junction held 6 bases outside the gene matches. CDR3 region: CASSQSTGFANTGELFF. Here the CDR3 DNA reads TGTGCCAGCAGCCAATCGACAGGGTTCGCGAACACCGGGGAGCTGTTTTTT.

The chain recombines TRBV18 with TRBJ1-2; 11 positions match TRBD1. The CDR3 covers 17 residues. V dropped 5 bases and J dropped 0; count of bases not matched to a gene: 8. The germline V gene encodes CDR1 KGHSH and CDR2 LQKENI. The chain's CDR3 is CASSSGTGGNANYGYTF. DNA for the CDR3: TGTGCCAGCTCATCTGGGACAGGGGGAAATGCTAACTATGGCTACACCTTC. Variable domain in full (rest from reference TRBV18 and TRBJ1-2): NAGVMQNPRHLVRRRGQEARLRCSPMKGHSHVYWYRQLPEEGLKFMVYLQKENIIDESGMPKERFSAEFPKEGPSILRIQQVVRGDSAAYFCASSSGTGGNANYGYTFGSGTRLTVV.

The rearrangement links TRBV6-1 to TRBJ2-7, with a possible D match to TRBD2 (5 bases). The CDR3 is 14 amino acids. Per germline, CDR1 MNHNS and CDR2 SASEGT. V gave up 2 bases and J gave up 4 bases, with 12 bases separating them. In nucleotides, the CDR3 is TGTGCCAGCAGTGAAAGCGGACCTCCGTACGAGCAGTACTTC. The encoded protein is CASSESGPPYEQYF.

This clone was found once. This rearrangement joins TRBV6-1 to TRBJ2-7; D perhaps matches TRBD1 (6 bases). V was pared by 8 bases and J by 2 bases, with 13 bases between. This CDR3 is 13 amino acids long. The germline CDR1 and CDR2 sequences are MNHNS and SASEGT. The CDR3 nucleotides are TGTGCCAGCCAGAAACAGGGTACCTACGAGCAGTACTTC. Translating it yields CASQKQGTYEQYF.

The CDR3: CASSPWAGDSPLHF. In nucleotides, the CDR3 is TGTGCCAGCAGTCCATGGGCGGGGGATTCACCCCTCCACTTT. The rearrangement uses TRBV27 and TRBJ1-6; D perhaps matches TRBD1 (5 bases). CDR1 MNHEY and CDR2 SMNVEV come from the germline V gene (reference sequence). Trimming took off 5 bases at V and 8 bases at J, with 13 bases between the two ends. The CDR3 sequence is 14 residues long.

V usage is TRBV13 and J usage is TRBJ2-3; 8 bases fit TRBD1. Per the germline V gene, CDR1 is PRHDT and CDR2 is FYEKMQ (reference sequence). The CDR3 contains 15 residues. Trimming at V came to 3 bases and at J to 2 bases, leaving 4 bases not matched to a gene. Written as DNA, the CDR3 is TGTGCCAGCAGCTTCCAGGGGGCCCCCACAGATACGCAGTATTTT. It encodes CASSFQGAPTDTQYF.